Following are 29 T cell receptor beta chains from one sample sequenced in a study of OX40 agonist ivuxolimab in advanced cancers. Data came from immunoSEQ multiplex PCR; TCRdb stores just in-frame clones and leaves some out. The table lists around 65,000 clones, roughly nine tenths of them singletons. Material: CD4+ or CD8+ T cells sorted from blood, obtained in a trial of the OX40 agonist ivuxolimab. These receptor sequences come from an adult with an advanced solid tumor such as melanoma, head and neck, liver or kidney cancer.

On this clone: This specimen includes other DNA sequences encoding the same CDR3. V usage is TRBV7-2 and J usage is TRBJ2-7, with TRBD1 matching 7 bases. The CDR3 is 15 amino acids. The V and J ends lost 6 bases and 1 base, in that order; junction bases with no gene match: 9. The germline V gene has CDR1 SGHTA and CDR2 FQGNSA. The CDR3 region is CASRPGTAVSYEQYF. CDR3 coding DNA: TGTGCCAGCAGGCCCGGGACAGCAGTTTCCTACGAGCAGTACTTC. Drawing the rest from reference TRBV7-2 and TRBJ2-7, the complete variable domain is GAGVSQSPSNKVTEKGKDVELRCDPISGHTALYWYRQSLGQGLEFLIYFQGNSAPDKSGLPSDRFSAERTGGSVSTLTIQRTQQEDSAVYLCASRPGTAVSYEQYFGPGTRLTVT.

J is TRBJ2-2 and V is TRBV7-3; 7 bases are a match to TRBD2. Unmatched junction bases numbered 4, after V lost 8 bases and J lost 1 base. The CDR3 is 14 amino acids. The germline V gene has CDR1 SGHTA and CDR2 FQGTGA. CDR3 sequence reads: CASQAGVNTGELFF. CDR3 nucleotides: TGTGCCAGCCAGGCGGGGGTGAACACCGGGGAGCTGTTTTTT.

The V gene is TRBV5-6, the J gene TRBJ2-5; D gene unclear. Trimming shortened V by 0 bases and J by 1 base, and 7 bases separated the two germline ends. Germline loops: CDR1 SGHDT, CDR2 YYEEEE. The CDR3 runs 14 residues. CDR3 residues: CASSLGSLQETQYF. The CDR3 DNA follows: TGTGCCAGCAGCTTGGGCAGCCTCCAAGAGACCCAGTACTTC. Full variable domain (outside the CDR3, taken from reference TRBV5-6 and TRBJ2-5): DAGVTQSPTHLIKTRGQQVTLRCSPKSGHDTVSWYQQALGQGPQFIFQYYEEEERQRGNFPDRFSGHQFPNYSSELNVNALLLGDSALYLCASSLGSLQETQYFGPGTRLLVL.

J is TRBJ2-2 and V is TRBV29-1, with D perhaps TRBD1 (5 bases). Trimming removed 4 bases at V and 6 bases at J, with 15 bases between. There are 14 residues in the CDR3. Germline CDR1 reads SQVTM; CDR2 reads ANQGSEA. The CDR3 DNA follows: TGCAGCGTTGCATGGCAGGGAAGAGCCGGGGAGCTGTTTTTT. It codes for CSVAWQGRAGELFF.

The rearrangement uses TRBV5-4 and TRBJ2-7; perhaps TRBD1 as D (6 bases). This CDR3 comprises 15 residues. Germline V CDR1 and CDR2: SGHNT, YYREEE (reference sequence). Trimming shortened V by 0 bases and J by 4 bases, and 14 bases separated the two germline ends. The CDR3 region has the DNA TGTGCCAGCAGCTTGGACCCAGGGGCAGGGTACGAGCAGTACTTC. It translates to CASSLDPGAGYEQYF.

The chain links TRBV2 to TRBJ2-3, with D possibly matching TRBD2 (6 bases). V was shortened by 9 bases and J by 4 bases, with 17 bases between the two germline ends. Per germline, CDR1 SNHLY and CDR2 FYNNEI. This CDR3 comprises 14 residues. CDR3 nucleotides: TGTGCCAGTCTTTCGCGGGGAGTTCCAGATACGCAGTATTTT. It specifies CASLSRGVPDTQYF.

The CDR3 bases are TGTGCCAGCAGCTCTAGCGGTTCCTTGGAGCAGTTCTTC. Amino acids: CASSSSGSLEQFF. This chain uses TRBV11-2 with TRBJ2-1, with TRBD2 identical over 7 bases. The V and J ends lost 4 bases and 10 bases, in that order; junction bases with no gene match: 7. CDR1 SGHAT and CDR2 FQNNGV come from the germline V gene. This CDR3 region has 13 residues. Supplemented by reference TRBV11-2 and TRBJ2-1, the full variable domain reads EAGVAQSPRYKIIEKRQSVAFWCNPISGHATLYWYQQILGQGPKLLIQFQNNGVVDDSQLPKDRFSAERLKGVDSTLKIQPAKLEDSAVYLCASSSSGSLEQFFGPGTRLTVL.

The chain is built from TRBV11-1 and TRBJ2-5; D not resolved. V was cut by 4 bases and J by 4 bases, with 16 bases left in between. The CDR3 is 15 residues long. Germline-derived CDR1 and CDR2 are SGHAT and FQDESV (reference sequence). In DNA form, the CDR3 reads TGTGCCAGCAGCTCTAGGTTAGGCGGCCTAGAGACCCAGTACTTC. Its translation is CASSSRLGGLETQYF.

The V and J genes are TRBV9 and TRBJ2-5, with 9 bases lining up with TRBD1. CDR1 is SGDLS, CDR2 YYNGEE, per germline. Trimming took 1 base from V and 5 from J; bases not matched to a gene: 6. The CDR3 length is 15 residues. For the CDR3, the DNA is TGTGCCAGCAGCGTATCCGGGACAGGGAGGGAGACCCAGTACTTC. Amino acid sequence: CASSVSGTGRETQYF.

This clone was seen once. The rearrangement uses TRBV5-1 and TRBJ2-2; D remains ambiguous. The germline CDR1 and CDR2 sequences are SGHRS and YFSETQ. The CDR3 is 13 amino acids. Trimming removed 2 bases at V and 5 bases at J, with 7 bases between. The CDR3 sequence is CASSFEETGELFF. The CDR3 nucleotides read TGCGCCAGCAGCTTTGAGGAGACCGGGGAGCTGTTTTTT.

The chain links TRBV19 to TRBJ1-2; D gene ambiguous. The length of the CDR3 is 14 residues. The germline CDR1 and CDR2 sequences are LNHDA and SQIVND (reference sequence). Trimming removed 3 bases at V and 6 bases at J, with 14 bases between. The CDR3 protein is CASSMIGINDGYTF. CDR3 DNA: TGTGCCAGTAGTATGATAGGAATCAACGATGGCTACACCTTC.

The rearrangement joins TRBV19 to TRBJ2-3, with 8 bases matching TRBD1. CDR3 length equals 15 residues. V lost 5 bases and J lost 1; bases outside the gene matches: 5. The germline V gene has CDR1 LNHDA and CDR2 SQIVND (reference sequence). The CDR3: CASSLTGARTDTQYF. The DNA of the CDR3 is TGTGCCAGTAGTTTGACAGGGGCCCGCACAGATACGCAGTATTTT.

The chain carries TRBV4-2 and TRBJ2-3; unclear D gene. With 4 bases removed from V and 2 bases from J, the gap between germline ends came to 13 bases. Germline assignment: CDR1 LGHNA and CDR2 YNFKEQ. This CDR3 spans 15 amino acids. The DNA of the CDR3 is TGTGCCAGCAGCCCCTTGTCCGGAGACACAGATACGCAGTATTTT. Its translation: CASSPLSGDTDTQYF.

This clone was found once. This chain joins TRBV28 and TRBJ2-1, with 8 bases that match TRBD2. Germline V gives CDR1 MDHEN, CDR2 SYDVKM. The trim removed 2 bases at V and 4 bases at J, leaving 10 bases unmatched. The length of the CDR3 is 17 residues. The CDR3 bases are TGTGCCAGCAGTTTAGGGTACCGCGGGGGGAATTACAATGAGCAGTTCTTC. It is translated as CASSLGYRGGNYNEQFF.

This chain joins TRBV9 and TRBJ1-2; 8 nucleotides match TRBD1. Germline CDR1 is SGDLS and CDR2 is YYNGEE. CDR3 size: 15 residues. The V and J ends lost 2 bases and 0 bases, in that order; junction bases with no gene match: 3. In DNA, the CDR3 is TGTGCCAGCAGCGTGACACAGGGGGCTAACTATGGCTACACCTTC. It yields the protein CASSVTQGANYGYTF.

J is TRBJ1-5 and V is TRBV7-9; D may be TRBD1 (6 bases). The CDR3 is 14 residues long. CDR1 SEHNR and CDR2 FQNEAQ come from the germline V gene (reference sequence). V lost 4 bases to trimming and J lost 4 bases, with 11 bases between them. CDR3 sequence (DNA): TGTGCCAGCAGCTCCTCGGGGGCGAATCAGCCCCAGCATTTT. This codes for CASSSSGANQPQHF.

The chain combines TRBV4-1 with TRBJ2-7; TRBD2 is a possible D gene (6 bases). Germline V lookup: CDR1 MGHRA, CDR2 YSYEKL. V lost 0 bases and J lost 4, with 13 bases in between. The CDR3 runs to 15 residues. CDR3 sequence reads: CASSQELWGEYEQYF. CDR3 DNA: TGCGCCAGCAGCCAAGAACTTTGGGGGGAGTACGAGCAGTACTTC.

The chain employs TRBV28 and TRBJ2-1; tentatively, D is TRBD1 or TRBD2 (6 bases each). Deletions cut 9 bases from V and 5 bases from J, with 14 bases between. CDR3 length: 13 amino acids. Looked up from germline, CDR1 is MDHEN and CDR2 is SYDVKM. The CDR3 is CASRGAEDNEQFF. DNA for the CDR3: TGTGCCAGTAGGGGGGCGGAGGACAATGAGCAGTTCTTC.

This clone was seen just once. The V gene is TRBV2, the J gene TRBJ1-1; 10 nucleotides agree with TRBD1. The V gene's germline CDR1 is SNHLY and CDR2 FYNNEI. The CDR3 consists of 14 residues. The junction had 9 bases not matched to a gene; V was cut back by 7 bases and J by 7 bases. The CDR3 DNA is TGTGCCAGCACCGGGGGGACAGGGGTCATTGAAGCTTTCTTT. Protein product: CASTGGTGVIEAFF.

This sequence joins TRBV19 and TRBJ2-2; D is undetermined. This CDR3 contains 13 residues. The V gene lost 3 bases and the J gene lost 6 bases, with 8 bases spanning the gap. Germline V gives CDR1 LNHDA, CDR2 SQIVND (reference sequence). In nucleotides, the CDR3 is TGTGCCAGTAGTATCGGTTCTCCCGGGGAGCTGTTTTTT. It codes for CASSIGSPGELFF.

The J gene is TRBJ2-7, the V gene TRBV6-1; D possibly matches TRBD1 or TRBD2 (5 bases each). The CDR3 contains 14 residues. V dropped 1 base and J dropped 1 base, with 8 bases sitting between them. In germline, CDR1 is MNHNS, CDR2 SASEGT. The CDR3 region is CASSEDEGSYEQYF. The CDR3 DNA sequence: TGTGCCAGCAGTGAAGACGAGGGGTCCTACGAGCAGTACTTC.

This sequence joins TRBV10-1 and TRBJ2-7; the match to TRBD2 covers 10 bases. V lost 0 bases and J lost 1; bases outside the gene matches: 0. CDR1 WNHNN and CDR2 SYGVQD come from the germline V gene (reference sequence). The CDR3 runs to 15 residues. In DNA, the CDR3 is TGCGCCAGCAGTGAGTCGACTAGCGGGTCCTACGAGCAGTACTTC. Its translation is CASSESTSGSYEQYF.

CDR3 coding DNA: TGTGCCAGTACCCCGGGACTGAGCTCCTACAATGAGCAGTTCTTC. Encoded protein: CASTPGLSSYNEQFF. The chain uses TRBV19 and TRBJ2-1, with D possibly TRBD2 on 6 matching bases. This CDR3 region has 15 residues. CDR1 and CDR2 from the germline V gene are LNHDA and SQIVND (reference sequence). Deletions cut 7 bases from V and 0 bases from J, with 13 bases between. The entire variable domain, with the rest obtained from reference TRBV19 and TRBJ2-1, is as follows: DGGITQSPKYLFRKEGQNVTLSCEQNLNHDAMYWYRQDPGQGLRLIYYSQIVNDFQKGDIAEGYSVSREKKESFPLTVTSAQKNPTAFYLCASTPGLSSYNEQFFGPGTRLTVL.

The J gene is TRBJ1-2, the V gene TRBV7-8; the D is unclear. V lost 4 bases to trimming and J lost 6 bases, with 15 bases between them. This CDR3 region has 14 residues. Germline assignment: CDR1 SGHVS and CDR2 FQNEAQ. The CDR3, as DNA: TGTGCCAGCAGCTCCGATACTCTTGTAAATGGCTACACCTTC. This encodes CASSSDTLVNGYTF.

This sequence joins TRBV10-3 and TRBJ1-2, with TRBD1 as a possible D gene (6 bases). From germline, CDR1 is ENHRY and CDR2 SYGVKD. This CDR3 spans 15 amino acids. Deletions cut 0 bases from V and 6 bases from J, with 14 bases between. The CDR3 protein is CAISESGHGGNGYTF. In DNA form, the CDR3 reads TGTGCCATCAGTGAGTCGGGACACGGGGGAAATGGCTACACCTTC.

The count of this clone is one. CDR3 sequence (DNA): TGTGCCAGCAGCTACAGGGGATCCTACGAGCAGTACTTC. This sequence encodes CASSYRGSYEQYF. The genes are TRBV11-3 and TRBJ2-7; 7 bases agree with TRBD1. CDR3 length: 13 amino acids. Per the germline V gene, CDR1 is SGHNT and CDR2 is YENEEA. V lost 4 bases and J lost 1; bases outside the gene matches: 1.

The CDR3 DNA is TGTGCCAGTAGTATAACCCCAGGGTTAACTGAAGCTTTCTTT. It is translated as CASSITPGLTEAFF. This sequence joins TRBV19 and TRBJ1-1; possible D gene TRBD1, 5 bases. The V end lost 2 bases, the J end lost 5 bases, and 12 bases lay between the germline ends. The CDR3 runs 14 residues. In germline, CDR1 is LNHDA, CDR2 SQIVND (reference sequence).

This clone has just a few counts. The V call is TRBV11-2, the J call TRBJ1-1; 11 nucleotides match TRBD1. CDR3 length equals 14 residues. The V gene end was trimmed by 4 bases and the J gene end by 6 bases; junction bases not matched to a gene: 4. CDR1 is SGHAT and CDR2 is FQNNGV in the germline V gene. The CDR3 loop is CASSWDRGDPEAFF. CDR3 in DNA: TGTGCCAGCAGCTGGGACAGGGGGGACCCTGAAGCTTTCTTT.

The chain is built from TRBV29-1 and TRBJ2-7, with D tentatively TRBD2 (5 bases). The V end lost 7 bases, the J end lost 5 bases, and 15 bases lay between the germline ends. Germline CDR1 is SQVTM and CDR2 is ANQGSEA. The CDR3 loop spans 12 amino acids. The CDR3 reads CSAADGVDEQYF. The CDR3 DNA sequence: TGCAGCGCCGCGGACGGGGTCGACGAGCAGTACTTC.